This passage covers 17 T cell receptor beta chains from one sample sequenced in a study of cytomegalovirus exposure and HLA in healthy donors (dated by TCRdb to between 2016 and 2019). The library was built by means of the immunoSEQ multiplex PCR assay. For the multiplex PCR, a mixture combining 60 forward primers for TCR Vbeta segments and 13 reverse primers for TCR Jbeta segments was used. What TCRdb holds here is the immuneACCESS table cut down to in-frame rearrangements. Part of the clones is not present; checked against another copy, under half of the missing clones reflect an unresolved V gene, and the others are unexplained. The sample table shows about 92,000 clones, and 70% to 90% are seen once. Around 6% of the sample is taken by the ten largest. Sequencing was done on a sample of PBMCs. The receptors derive from a woman between 18 and 30 years old in good health and CMV-seropositive.

The chain joins TRBV7-5 to TRBJ2-1; the table names TRBD2, a call not compared with the DNA. TRBV7-5 is annotated as a pseudogene. CDR3 length equals 14 residues. The CDR3 here is CARLPGESYNEQFF. The CDR3 DNA is TGTGCCAGACTTCCGGGAGAGTCCTACAATGAGCAGTTCTTC.

The rearrangement links TRBV7-2 to TRBJ1-5; 7 bases line up with TRBD1. V gave up 1 base and J gave up 6 bases; unmatched junction bases: 6. The CDR3 loop spans 15 amino acids. Germline V CDR1 and CDR2: SGHTA, FQGNSA. The CDR3 here is CASSLVSGGTQPQHF. The CDR3 nucleotides read TGTGCCAGCAGCTTAGTGTCAGGGGGTACTCAGCCCCAGCATTTT.

In nucleotides, the CDR3 is TGTGCCTTTCTACAGGGAGGGGAGACCCAGTACTTC. Amino acids: CAFLQGGETQYF. V gene TRBV30 combines with J gene TRBJ2-5; D is possibly TRBD2 (7 bases). The CDR3 length is 12 residues. The germline CDR1 and CDR2 sequences are GTSNPN and SVGIG (reference sequence). The V end lost 7 bases, the J end lost 5 bases, and 14 bases lay between the germline ends.

The rearrangement joins TRBV9 to TRBJ1-3; the D is unclear. Trimming took off 1 base at V and 0 bases at J, with 8 bases between the two ends. The CDR3 runs to 15 residues. CDR1 and CDR2 from the germline V gene are SGDLS and YYNGEE. CDR3 sequence (DNA): TGTGCCAGCAGCGTATACGAGGGCTCTGGAAACACCATATATTTT. Translated: CASSVYEGSGNTIYF.

V usage is TRBV2 and J usage is TRBJ2-7; 9 nucleotides match TRBD2. J lost 0 bases, V lost 8 bases, and 5 bases had no gene match. CDR3 length: 14 amino acids. Germline V gene sequence: CDR1 SNHLY, CDR2 FYNNEI. CDR3 sequence reads: CASRSGGPSYEQYF. DNA for the CDR3: TGTGCCAGCCGTAGCGGGGGTCCCTCCTACGAGCAGTACTTC.

The V gene is TRBV4-2, the J gene TRBJ2-7; possible D gene TRBD2, 5 bases. The length of the CDR3 is 15 residues. With 2 bases removed from V and 3 bases from J, the gap between germline ends came to 14 bases. Germline V gene lookup returns CDR1 LGHNA and CDR2 YNFKEQ. The CDR3 loop is CASSQPLAGRYEQYF. CDR3 coding DNA: TGTGCCAGCAGCCAACCTCTCGCGGGTCGCTACGAGCAGTACTTC.

This chain links TRBV27 with TRBJ2-7, with D tentatively TRBD2 (6 bases). Germline V gene lookup returns CDR1 MNHEY and CDR2 SMNVEV (reference sequence). The CDR3 is 14 residues long. V was cut by 2 bases and J by 0 bases, with 8 bases left in between. As DNA, the CDR3 is TGTGCCAGCAGTTTAGCGGGGAGCTCCTACGAGCAGTACTTC. Its translation: CASSLAGSSYEQYF.

The chain uses TRBV30 and TRBJ2-3; D call uncertain. The germline gives CDR1 GTSNPN, CDR2 SVGIG (reference sequence). This CDR3 contains 12 residues. V dropped 5 bases and J dropped 2 bases, with 8 bases sitting between them. CDR3 sequence (DNA): TGTGCCTGGCAGCGAAACACAGATACGCAGTATTTT. Amino acid sequence: CAWQRNTDTQYF. Variable domain in full (rest from reference TRBV30 and TRBJ2-3): SQTIHQWPATLVQPVGSPLSLECTVEGTSNPNLYWYRQAAGRGLQLLFYSVGIGQISSEVPQNLSASRPQDRQFILSSKKLLLSDSGFYLCAWQRNTDTQYFGPGTRLTVL.

This clone was seen once. This chain uses TRBV6-5 with TRBJ1-6; D is unclear. V lost 6 bases and J lost 10, with 19 bases in between. From germline, CDR1 is MNHEY and CDR2 SVGAGI. The CDR3 is 15 amino acids. CDR3 residues: CASRPGAQLNSPLHF. The CDR3 nucleotides read TGTGCCAGCAGACCGGGAGCCCAGCTAAACTCACCCCTCCACTTT.

This chain uses TRBV5-4 with TRBJ1-4; 8 bases are shared with TRBD1. Germline-derived CDR1 and CDR2 are SGHNT and YYREEE (reference sequence). The trim removed 4 bases at V and 5 bases at J, leaving 4 bases unmatched. This CDR3 has 14 residues. The CDR3 sequence is CASSGGTGNEKLFF. The CDR3 DNA follows: TGTGCCAGCAGCGGCGGGACAGGCAATGAAAAACTGTTTTTT. Together with reference TRBV5-4 and TRBJ1-4, the CDR3 gives the full variable domain: ETGVTQSPTHLIKTRGQQVTLRCSSQSGHNTVSWYQQALGQGPQFIFQYYREEENGRGNFPPRFSGLQFPNYSSELNVNALELDDSALYLCASSGGTGNEKLFFGSGTQLSVL.

The J gene is TRBJ2-5, the V gene TRBV7-6, with 9 positions matching TRBD1. The CDR3 is 16 residues long. Germline values: CDR1 SGHVS, CDR2 FNYEAQ. V was clipped by 5 bases and J by 4 bases; unmatched bases: 11. In DNA form, the CDR3 reads TGTGCCAGCAGCCCCCCTTCGATACAGGGGGCAGAGACCCAGTACTTC. Translated: CASSPPSIQGAETQYF.

This clone was found a few times. The gene calls are TRBV6-6 and TRBJ2-1; unclear D gene. Germline V gene sequence: CDR1 MNHNY, CDR2 SVGAGI (reference sequence). This CDR3 is built from 13 residues. The ends were cut back, 7 bases at V and 7 bases at J, with 14 bases in the middle. The CDR3 DNA reads TGTGCCAGCACTTTAGGTCGGGTAAATGAGCAGTTCTTC. This codes for CASTLGRVNEQFF.

This clone was detected a few times. This chain joins TRBV6-6 and TRBJ2-7, with 8 bases aligning to TRBD2. The CDR3 totals 14 residues. From germline, CDR1 is MNHNY and CDR2 SVGAGI (reference sequence). Losses at the gene ends were 8 bases for V and 2 bases for J; bases not matched to a gene: 8. The CDR3 spells CASGARGAAYEQYF. In nucleotides, the CDR3 is TGTGCCAGCGGGGCGCGGGGGGCCGCCTACGAGCAGTACTTC.

The chain employs TRBV27 and TRBJ1-5, with a tentative D call TRBD1 (6 bases). This CDR3 is built from 15 residues. Germline CDR1 is MNHEY and CDR2 is SMNVEV (reference sequence). The V gene lost 7 bases and the J gene lost 3 bases, with 16 bases spanning the gap. CDR3 region: CASTPWAGANQPQHF. The CDR3 coding sequence is TGTGCCAGCACCCCTTGGGCAGGGGCCAATCAGCCCCAGCATTTT.

The genes are TRBV28 and TRBJ2-7; D gene unclear. This CDR3 is built from 14 residues. Germline-derived CDR1 and CDR2 are MDHEN and SYDVKM. V was pared by 3 bases and J by 0 bases, with 9 bases between. The CDR3 protein is CASSFVWSSYEQYF. Here the CDR3 DNA reads TGTGCCAGCAGTTTTGTTTGGAGCTCCTACGAGCAGTACTTC. The full variable domain, its missing parts supplied by reference TRBV28 and TRBJ2-7, is DVKVTQSSRYLVKRTGEKVFLECVQDMDHENMFWYRQDPGLGLRLIYFSYDVKMKEKGDIPEGYSVSREKKERFSLILESASTNQTSMYLCASSFVWSSYEQYFGPGTRLTVT.

The V call is TRBV15, the J call TRBJ1-3, with D uncertain. Trimming shortened V by 3 bases and J by 0 bases, and 12 bases separated the two germline ends. The CDR3 runs to 16 residues. CDR1 and CDR2 from the germline V gene are LNHNV and YYDKDF (reference sequence). CDR3 loop: CATSREQRSSGNTIYF. The CDR3 nucleotides are TGTGCCACCAGCAGGGAACAGAGAAGCTCTGGAAACACCATATATTTT.

This clone has a handful of counts. Other DNA sequences in the same sample also yield this CDR3. The chain couples TRBV5-4 to TRBJ1-1, with D uncertain. V was trimmed by 0 bases and J by 8 bases, leaving 8 bases between them. CDR3 length: 12 amino acids. Looked up from germline, CDR1 is SGHNT and CDR2 is YYREEE (reference sequence). Written as DNA, the CDR3 is TGTGCCAGCAGCTTGGATCGAGTGGAAGCTTTCTTT. This codes for CASSLDRVEAFF.